These T cell receptor beta chains were read from a single sample in a study of T cells after yellow fever vaccination. TCRdb reprocessed the 5' RACE reads with MiXCR, giving one entry per CDR3 protein. The sample shows fewer than 450,000 distinct CDR3 sequences, roughly 4.3% of them seen only once. Specimen: PBMCs, collected 5 days after the yellow fever booster vaccination. These receptors were collected from a man younger than 35 who received the YFV17D yellow fever vaccine. Both conserved end residues are part of each CDR3. A D gene is named only where the DNA matches it firmly. Clone size is shown for a subset of rows, as once, few, many or a class of expanded clone.

d_gene: -; len: 13; abundance: many; j_gene: TRBJ2-5; v_gene: TRBV7-9; CDR3aa: CASSMTGQETQYF; CDR3nt: TGTGCCAGCAGTATGACAGGTCAAGAGACCCAGTACTTC
d_gene: TRBD1; len: 13; abundance: -; j_gene: TRBJ1-6; v_gene: TRBV30; CDR3aa: CAWEGTGHSPLHF; CDR3nt: TGTGCCTGGGAGGGGACAGGGCACTCACCCCTCCACTTT
d_gene: -; len: 17; abundance: -; j_gene: TRBJ2-3; v_gene: TRBV28; CDR3aa: CASSLSGRMSSTDTQYF; CDR3nt: TGTGCCAGCAGTTTATCAGGACGCATGAGCTCCACAGATACGCAGTATTTT
d_gene: TRBD1; len: 15; abundance: many; j_gene: TRBJ1-2; v_gene: TRBV7-2; CDR3aa: CASSLPGQGAGGYTF; CDR3nt: TGTGCCAGCAGCCTCCCAGGACAGGGGGCGGGTGGCTACACCTTC
d_gene: TRBD1; len: 13; abundance: few; j_gene: TRBJ1-5; v_gene: TRBV10-3; CDR3aa: CAISQGGSQPQHF; CDR3nt: TGTGCCATCTCTCAGGGGGGATCTCAGCCCCAGCATTTT
d_gene: TRBD1; len: 12; abundance: many; j_gene: TRBJ2-4; v_gene: TRBV20-1; CDR3aa: CSARDRGDIQYF; CDR3nt: TGCAGTGCAAGGGACAGGGGGGACATTCAGTACTTC
d_gene: TRBD1; len: 12; abundance: -; j_gene: TRBJ1-5; v_gene: TRBV20-1; CDR3aa: CSAKDRLRPQHF; CDR3nt: TGCAGTGCTAAGGACAGGCTGCGGCCCCAGCATTTT
d_gene: TRBD2; len: 18; abundance: many; j_gene: TRBJ2-3; v_gene: TRBV5-1; CDR3aa: CASSPWPQRGARTDTQYF; CDR3nt: TGCGCCAGCAGCCCGTGGCCACAGCGGGGGGCCCGCACAGATACGCAGTATTTT
d_gene: -; len: 15; abundance: many; j_gene: TRBJ1-3; v_gene: TRBV4-3; CDR3aa: CASSPGPDSGNTIYF; CDR3nt: TGCGCCAGCAGCCCCGGACCGGACTCTGGAAACACCATATATTTT
d_gene: -; len: 14; abundance: few; j_gene: TRBJ1-6; v_gene: TRBV9; CDR3aa: CASKIGLGDSPLHF; CDR3nt: TGTGCCAGCAAAATCGGCCTGGGGGATTCACCCCTCCACTTT
d_gene: TRBD2; len: 17; abundance: many; j_gene: TRBJ2-5; v_gene: TRBV4-2; CDR3aa: CASRMVSGRGAQETQYF; CDR3nt: TGTGCCAGCCGCATGGTATCAGGGCGGGGGGCCCAAGAGACCCAGTACTTC
d_gene: -; len: 12; abundance: -; j_gene: TRBJ2-7; v_gene: TRBV19; CDR3aa: CASSGVSYEQYF; CDR3nt: TGTGCCAGTTCTGGGGTTTCCTACGAGCAGTACTTC
d_gene: -; len: 13; abundance: few; j_gene: TRBJ1-2; v_gene: TRBV6-6; CDR3aa: CASSYTAIYGYTF; CDR3nt: TGTGCCAGCAGTTACACAGCCATCTATGGCTACACCTTC
d_gene: -; len: 15; abundance: -; j_gene: TRBJ2-3; v_gene: TRBV7-3; CDR3aa: CASSLLLGRGDTQYF; CDR3nt: TGTGCCAGCAGCCTCCTCCTGGGCCGGGGAGATACGCAGTATTTT
d_gene: -; len: 13; abundance: many; j_gene: TRBJ2-3; v_gene: TRBV25-1; CDR3aa: CASSAKGPDTQYF; CDR3nt: TGTGCCAGCAGCGCGAAAGGGCCCGATACGCAGTATTTT
d_gene: -; len: 14; abundance: many; j_gene: TRBJ2-7; v_gene: TRBV6-5; CDR3aa: CASSYGKSSYEQYF; CDR3nt: TGTGCCAGCAGTTATGGGAAGTCGAGCTACGAGCAGTACTTC
d_gene: TRBD2; len: 14; abundance: few; j_gene: TRBJ2-3; v_gene: TRBV5-1; CDR3aa: CASSFAGGTDTQYF; CDR3nt: TGCGCCAGCAGCTTCGCGGGGGGAACAGATACGCAGTATTTT
d_gene: TRBD2; len: 15; abundance: -; j_gene: TRBJ2-5; v_gene: TRBV15; CDR3aa: CATSRQAGLQETQYF; CDR3nt: TGTGCCACCAGCAGACAAGCGGGACTTCAAGAGACCCAGTACTTC
d_gene: -; len: 13; abundance: many; j_gene: TRBJ1-1; v_gene: TRBV12-3/TRBV12-4; CDR3aa: CASSLQVNTEAFF; CDR3nt: TGTGCCAGCAGTTTACAGGTGAACACTGAAGCTTTCTTT
d_gene: -; len: 14; abundance: many; j_gene: TRBJ2-5; v_gene: TRBV5-1; CDR3aa: CASSLRGRDETQYF; CDR3nt: TGCGCCAGCAGCTTGCGTGGCAGGGACGAGACCCAGTACTTC
d_gene: TRBD1; len: 12; abundance: -; j_gene: TRBJ1-1; v_gene: TRBV2; CDR3aa: CASRSTGERAFF; CDR3nt: TGTGCCAGCAGGTCCACAGGGGAACGGGCTTTCTTT
d_gene: -; len: 15; abundance: few; j_gene: TRBJ1-2; v_gene: TRBV11-2; CDR3aa: CASSSLGQKYYGYTF; CDR3nt: TGTGCCAGCAGCTCCTTGGGGCAGAAGTACTATGGCTACACCTTC
d_gene: TRBD1; len: 13; abundance: -; j_gene: TRBJ2-5; v_gene: TRBV27; CDR3aa: CASCRTGKETQYF; CDR3nt: TGTGCCAGCTGCCGGACAGGGAAAGAGACCCAGTACTTC
d_gene: TRBD1; len: 15; abundance: few; j_gene: TRBJ1-2; v_gene: TRBV5-1; CDR3aa: CASSRGQGANYGYTF; CDR3nt: TGCGCCAGCAGCAGGGGACAGGGGGCTAACTATGGCTACACCTTC
d_gene: TRBD1; len: 15; abundance: few; j_gene: TRBJ2-7; v_gene: TRBV7-9; CDR3aa: CASSLKTGTLYEQYF; CDR3nt: TGTGCCAGCAGCTTAAAGACAGGGACCCTCTACGAGCAGTACTTC
d_gene: -; len: 15; abundance: few; j_gene: TRBJ2-5; v_gene: TRBV6-1; CDR3aa: CASRHPERIRETQYF; CDR3nt: TGTGCCAGCAGACATCCGGAGCGGATAAGAGAGACCCAGTACTTC
d_gene: -; len: 12; abundance: -; j_gene: TRBJ2-1; v_gene: TRBV4-3; CDR3aa: CASSRNPGIQFF; CDR3nt: TGCGCCAGCAGCCGGAATCCGGGCATACAGTTCTTC
d_gene: -; len: 15; abundance: many; j_gene: TRBJ2-7; v_gene: TRBV18; CDR3aa: CASSPGPDLAYEQYF; CDR3nt: TGTGCCAGCTCACCTGGTCCGGACCTCGCCTACGAGCAGTACTTC
d_gene: -; len: 13; abundance: -; j_gene: TRBJ1-2; v_gene: TRBV12-3/TRBV12-4; CDR3aa: CASNPGEGYGYTF; CDR3nt: TGTGCCAGCAATCCAGGGGAAGGGTATGGCTACACCTTC
d_gene: -; len: 13; abundance: many; j_gene: TRBJ1-1; v_gene: TRBV20-1; CDR3aa: CSAREGGITEAFF; CDR3nt: TGCAGTGCTAGAGAGGGGGGGATCACTGAAGCTTTCTTT
d_gene: -; len: 13; abundance: few; j_gene: TRBJ1-1; v_gene: TRBV20-1; CDR3aa: CSARVGRNTEAFF; CDR3nt: TGCAGTGCTAGGGTTGGCAGGAACACTGAAGCTTTCTTT
d_gene: -; len: 14; abundance: -; j_gene: TRBJ2-7; v_gene: TRBV7-2; CDR3aa: CASSLVATGTEQYF; CDR3nt: TGTGCCAGCAGCTTAGTGGCTACAGGGACCGAGCAGTACTTC
d_gene: -; len: 14; abundance: many; j_gene: TRBJ2-1; v_gene: TRBV7-2; CDR3aa: CASRAPGQITEQFF; CDR3nt: TGTGCCAGCAGAGCCCCGGGACAAATCACTGAGCAGTTCTTC
d_gene: -; len: 14; abundance: few; j_gene: TRBJ2-2; v_gene: TRBV18; CDR3aa: CASSDRQDFGELFF; CDR3nt: TGTGCCAGCTCGGACAGACAGGATTTCGGGGAGCTGTTTTTT
d_gene: -; len: 16; abundance: -; j_gene: TRBJ1-5; v_gene: TRBV5-6; CDR3aa: CASSSSGGAPGQPQHF; CDR3nt: TGTGCCAGCAGCTCAAGCGGAGGGGCGCCCGGTCAGCCCCAGCATTTT
d_gene: -; len: 17; abundance: -; j_gene: TRBJ1-6; v_gene: TRBV7-2; CDR3aa: CASSLVVPSSYNSPLHF; CDR3nt: TGTGCCAGCAGCTTAGTAGTCCCAAGCTCCTATAATTCACCCCTCCACTTT
d_gene: -; len: 13; abundance: few; j_gene: TRBJ2-7; v_gene: TRBV19; CDR3aa: CASSILEGFEQYF; CDR3nt: TGTGCCAGTAGTATTTTAGAAGGGTTCGAGCAGTACTTC
d_gene: -; len: 15; abundance: -; j_gene: TRBJ2-5; v_gene: TRBV20-1; CDR3aa: CSASPPGAGQETQYF; CDR3nt: TGCAGTGCTAGTCCCCCCGGGGCGGGACAAGAGACCCAGTACTTC
d_gene: -; len: 12; abundance: few; j_gene: TRBJ2-6; v_gene: TRBV7-8; CDR3aa: CAITTGANVLTF; CDR3nt: TGTGCCATTACAACCGGGGCCAACGTCCTGACTTTC
d_gene: -; len: 16; abundance: -; j_gene: TRBJ1-3; v_gene: TRBV4-1; CDR3aa: CASSQGGTSLSNTIYF; CDR3nt: TGCGCCAGCAGCCAAGGAGGGACAAGTCTTTCGAACACCATATATTTT
d_gene: -; len: 15; abundance: many; j_gene: TRBJ2-1; v_gene: TRBV4-3; CDR3aa: CASSQGTARYNEQFF; CDR3nt: TGCGCCAGCAGCCAAGGGACAGCCAGGTACAATGAGCAGTTCTTC
d_gene: -; len: 12; abundance: many; j_gene: TRBJ1-5; v_gene: TRBV18; CDR3aa: CASSPRGQPQHF; CDR3nt: TGTGCCAGCTCACCAAGGGGACAGCCCCAGCATTTT
d_gene: -; len: 13; abundance: many; j_gene: TRBJ1-2; v_gene: TRBV27; CDR3aa: CASSSPGVYGYTF; CDR3nt: TGTGCCAGCAGTTCCCCAGGAGTCTATGGCTACACCTTC